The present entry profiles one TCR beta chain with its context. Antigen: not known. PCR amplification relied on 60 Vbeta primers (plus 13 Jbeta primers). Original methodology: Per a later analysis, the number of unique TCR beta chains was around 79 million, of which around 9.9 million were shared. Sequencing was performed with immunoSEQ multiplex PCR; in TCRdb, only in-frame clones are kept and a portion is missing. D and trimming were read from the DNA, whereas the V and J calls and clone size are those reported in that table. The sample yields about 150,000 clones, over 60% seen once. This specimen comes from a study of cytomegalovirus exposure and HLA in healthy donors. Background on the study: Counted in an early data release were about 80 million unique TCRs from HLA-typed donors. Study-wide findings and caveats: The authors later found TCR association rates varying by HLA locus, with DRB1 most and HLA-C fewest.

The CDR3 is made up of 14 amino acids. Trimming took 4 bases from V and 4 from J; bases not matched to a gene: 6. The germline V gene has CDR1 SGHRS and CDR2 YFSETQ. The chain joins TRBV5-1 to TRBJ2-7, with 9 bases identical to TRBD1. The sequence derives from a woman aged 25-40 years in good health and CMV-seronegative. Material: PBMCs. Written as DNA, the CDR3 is TGCGCCAGCAGCCGGGACAGGGAAACTTACGAGCAGTACTTC. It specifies CASSRDRETYEQYF.